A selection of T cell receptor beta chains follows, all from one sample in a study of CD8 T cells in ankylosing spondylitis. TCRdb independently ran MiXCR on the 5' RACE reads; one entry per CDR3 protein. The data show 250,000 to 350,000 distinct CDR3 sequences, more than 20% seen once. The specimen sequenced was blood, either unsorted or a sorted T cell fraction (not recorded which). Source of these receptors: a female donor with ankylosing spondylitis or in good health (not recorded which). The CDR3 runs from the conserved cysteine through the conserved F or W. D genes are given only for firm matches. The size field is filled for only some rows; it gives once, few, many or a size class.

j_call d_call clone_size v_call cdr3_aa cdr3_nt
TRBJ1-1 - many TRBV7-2 CASSFVENTEAFF TGTGCCAGCAGCTTCGTGGAGAACACTGAAGCTTTCTTT
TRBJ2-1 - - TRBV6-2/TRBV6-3 CASREMGYNEQFF TGTGCCAGCAGGGAGATGGGGTACAATGAGCAGTTCTTC
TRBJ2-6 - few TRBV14 CASSLRIPSGANVLTF TGTGCCAGCAGCCTGAGAATCCCCTCTGGGGCCAACGTCCTGACTTTC
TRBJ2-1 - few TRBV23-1 CASSPAPDRGSSYNEQFF TGCGCCAGCAGTCCCGCGCCCGATCGGGGCAGCTCCTACAATGAGCAGTTCTTC
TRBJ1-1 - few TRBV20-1 CSARKVGGSAFF TGCAGTGCTAGAAAAGTTGGTGGCTCAGCTTTCTTT
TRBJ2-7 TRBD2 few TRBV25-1 CASRGTSDYEQYF TGTGCCAGCCGTGGGACTAGCGACTACGAGCAGTACTTC
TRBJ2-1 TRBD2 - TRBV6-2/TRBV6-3 CASRSQQGLGLAYNEQFF TGTGCCAGCAGATCACAACAGGGCCTGGGACTAGCCTACAATGAGCAGTTCTTC
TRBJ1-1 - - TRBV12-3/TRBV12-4 CASSTTGGTEAFF TGTGCCAGCAGTACGACAGGTGGGACTGAAGCTTTCTTT
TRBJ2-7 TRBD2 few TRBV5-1 CASSPEVVAGEAHF TGCGCCAGCAGCCCGGAGGTTGTAGCGGGAGAAGCTCACTTC
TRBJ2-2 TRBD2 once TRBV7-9 CASSLDSGRAGELFF TGTGCCAGCAGCTTAGACAGCGGGAGGGCCGGGGAGCTGTTTTTT
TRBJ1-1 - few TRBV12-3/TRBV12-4 CASSFINPGFSMNTEAFF TGTGCCAGCAGCTTCATAAACCCGGGGTTTTCGATGAACACTGAAGCTTTCTTT
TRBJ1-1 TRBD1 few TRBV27 CASRYNRGTYTEAFF TGTGCCAGCCGCTACAACAGGGGTACCTACACTGAAGCTTTCTTT
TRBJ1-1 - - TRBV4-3 CASSQGAVLNTEAFF TGCGCCAGCAGCCAAGGGGCCGTTCTGAACACTGAAGCTTTCTTT
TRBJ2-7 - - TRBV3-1 CASSPQFGLAYEQYF TGTGCCAGCAGCCCACAATTCGGACTCGCCTACGAGCAGTACTTC
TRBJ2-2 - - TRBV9 CASSVDPGTGELFF TGTGCCAGCAGCGTAGATCCGGGGACCGGGGAGCTGTTTTTT
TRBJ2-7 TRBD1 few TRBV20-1 CSARDRGREQYF TGCAGTGCCCGGGACAGGGGGCGTGAGCAGTACTTC
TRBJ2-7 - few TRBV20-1 CSARGGHEQYF TGCAGTGCTAGAGGTGGTCACGAGCAGTACTTC
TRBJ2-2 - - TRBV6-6 CASSWQNTGELFF TGTGCCAGCTCATGGCAGAACACCGGGGAGCTGTTTTTT
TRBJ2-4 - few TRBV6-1 CASSPGVAKNIQYF TGTGCCAGCAGCCCCGGGGTAGCCAAAAACATTCAGTACTTC
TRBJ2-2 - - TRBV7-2 CASSFAYGTRNTGELFF TGTGCCAGCAGCTTCGCTTACGGGACTCGGAACACCGGGGAGCTGTTTTTT
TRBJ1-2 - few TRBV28 CASSKQNYGYTF TGTGCCAGTAGCAAACAGAACTATGGCTACACCTTC